The 27 T cell receptor beta chains listed next were all sequenced from one sample in a study of long-term antiretroviral therapy in people with HIV. The assay used was immunoSEQ (version v3.0), run at survey level. Sequenced by immunoSEQ multiplex PCR; TCRdb stores in-frame clones only, minus some. The table has fewer than 30,000 clones, about nine tenths seen once. Sequencing was performed on unsorted PBMCs, taken 1.8 years before starting antiretroviral therapy. Receptors were obtained from a man aged 50 or older with HIV.

The chain links TRBV18 to TRBJ2-7; 8 positions agree with TRBD2. The V and J ends lost 3 bases and 2 bases, in that order; junction bases with no gene match: 6. Germline V CDR1 and CDR2: KGHSH, LQKENI. The CDR3 totals 15 residues. For the CDR3, the DNA is TGTGCCAGCTCACCGTGGCGGGAGGAAGCCTACGAGCAGTACTTC. It yields the protein CASSPWREEAYEQYF. Together with reference TRBV18 and TRBJ2-7, the CDR3 gives the full variable domain: NAGVMQNPRHLVRRRGQEARLRCSPMKGHSHVYWYRQLPEEGLKFMVYLQKENIIDESGMPKERFSAEFPKEGPSILRIQQVVRGDSAAYFCASSPWREEAYEQYFGPGTRLTVT.

The rearrangement joins TRBV5-4 to TRBJ2-6; D is perhaps TRBD1 (5 bases). Germline lookup yields CDR1 SGHNT and CDR2 YYREEE (reference sequence). With 3 bases removed from V and 5 bases from J, the gap between germline ends came to 9 bases. The CDR3 sequence is 14 residues long. The CDR3 protein is CASSWGTRANVLTF. The CDR3 nucleotides are TGTGCCAGCAGCTGGGGCACAAGGGCCAACGTCCTGACTTTC.

This chain connects TRBV29-1 to TRBJ2-5; D may be TRBD2 (7 bases). This CDR3 contains 13 residues. Trimming stripped 7 bases from V and 6 bases from J, with 18 bases between. The germline V gene encodes CDR1 SQVTM and CDR2 ANQGSEA. The CDR3 spells CSGEGGGQQTQYF. The DNA for the CDR3 is TGCAGCGGGGAGGGGGGCGGTCAACAGACCCAGTACTTC.

The chain carries TRBV5-6 and TRBJ2-1; 8 bases are a match to TRBD1. With V trimmed by 0 bases and J by 5 bases, 7 bases remained unmatched. CDR3 size: 16 residues. CDR1 is SGHDT and CDR2 is YYEEEE in the germline V gene. CDR3 sequence: CASSLAEGTGHNEQFF. The CDR3 nucleotides are TGTGCCAGCAGCTTGGCCGAAGGGACAGGTCACAATGAGCAGTTCTTC.

This chain links TRBV28 with TRBJ2-7, with a possible D match to TRBD2 (5 bases). The germline V gene encodes CDR1 MDHEN and CDR2 SYDVKM. The CDR3 contains 13 residues. V was clipped by 3 bases and J by 0 bases, with 6 bases between them. Here the CDR3 reads CASSLGSSYEQYF. In DNA, the CDR3 is TGTGCCAGCAGTTTGGGGAGCTCCTACGAGCAGTACTTC.

The chain couples TRBV7-2 to TRBJ2-3; 9 bases match TRBD1. J was trimmed by 10 bases and V by 2 bases; bases with no gene match: 7. The CDR3 runs to 14 residues. Germline CDR1 is SGHTA and CDR2 is FQGNSA. Written as DNA, the CDR3 is TGTGCCAGCAGCTTACTCCGGACAGGGGAGGCGCAGTATTTT. As protein: CASSLLRTGEAQYF.

The chain uses TRBV7-6 and TRBJ2-7; D gene uncertain. CDR3 size: 14 residues. From germline, CDR1 is SGHVS and CDR2 FNYEAQ. Trimming took off 5 bases at V and 4 bases at J, with 15 bases between the two ends. CDR3 loop: CASSPQEWSYEQYF. CDR3 nucleotide sequence: TGTGCCAGCAGCCCCCAGGAGTGGTCATACGAGCAGTACTTC.

This chain connects TRBV5-1 to TRBJ2-7, with TRBD2 matching 9 bases. Germline V CDR1 and CDR2: SGHRS, YFSETQ. V shed 0 bases, J shed 6 bases, and the junction held 7 bases outside the gene matches. The length of the CDR3 is 15 residues. In nucleotides, the CDR3 is TGCGCCAGCAGCTTGGACCAGCGGGAGGTGGGCGAGCAGTACTTC. It is translated as CASSLDQREVGEQYF.

The chain employs TRBV28 and TRBJ2-2; tentatively, D is TRBD2 (7 bases). CDR1 is MDHEN and CDR2 is SYDVKM in the germline V gene. Trimming removed 2 bases from V and 5 bases from J, with 12 bases in between. The CDR3 contains 15 residues. The CDR3 nucleotides are TGTGCCAGCAGTTTACCGGGGAGGGGGACCGGGGAGCTGTTTTTT. Protein: CASSLPGRGTGELFF.

This clone was recorded only once. This chain connects TRBV4-1 to TRBJ2-5; D may be TRBD2 (5 bases). V dropped 2 bases and J dropped 1 base, with 11 bases sitting between them. Germline CDR1 and CDR2: MGHRA and YSYEKL. The CDR3 runs to 15 residues. The CDR3 reads CASSQNPGSQETQYF. CDR3 sequence (DNA): TGCGCCAGCAGCCAAAACCCGGGGAGCCAAGAGACCCAGTACTTC.

This sequence joins TRBV5-1 and TRBJ1-6; 8 nucleotides match TRBD1. J lost 6 bases, V lost 1 base, and 0 bases had no gene match. This CDR3 contains 14 residues. CDR1 and CDR2 from the germline V gene are SGHRS and YFSETQ. The CDR3 reads CASSLTGGNSPLHF. The CDR3 DNA reads TGCGCCAGCAGCTTGACAGGGGGTAATTCACCCCTCCACTTT.

This sequence joins TRBV29-1 and TRBJ2-7; 8 bases are a match to TRBD1. This CDR3 comprises 12 residues. Germline trimming cut 7 bases from V and 1 base from J; bases unmatched to any gene: 3. Looked up from germline, CDR1 is SQVTM and CDR2 is ANQGSEA. CDR3 amino acids: CSAGQASYEQYF. CDR3 bases: TGCAGCGCGGGACAGGCTTCCTACGAGCAGTACTTC.

The CDR3 DNA reads TGTGCCACCAGCAGAGAGGGGGCCCCTGACTATGGCTACACCTTC. Protein product: CATSREGAPDYGYTF. The chain carries TRBV15 and TRBJ1-2; possibly TRBD1 for D (6 bases). Germline lookup yields CDR1 LNHNV and CDR2 YYDKDF (reference sequence). The CDR3 is 15 amino acids. V gave up 0 bases and J gave up 3 bases, with 11 bases separating them.

V and J are TRBV5-1 and TRBJ2-5, with D possibly matching TRBD1 (5 bases). The CDR3 is 13 residues long. Germline lookup yields CDR1 SGHRS and CDR2 YFSETQ. Trimming removed 7 bases at V and 1 base at J, with 11 bases between. CDR3 sequence: CASGRQPQETQYF. CDR3 sequence (DNA): TGCGCCAGCGGCCGACAGCCCCAAGAGACCCAGTACTTC.

This chain links TRBV12-2 with TRBJ1-5. TRBV12-2 is annotated as a pseudogene. The CDR3 sequence is 13 residues long. The CDR3 reads CASRLAFCQPQHF. The DNA of the CDR3 is TGTGCAAGTCGCTTAGCGTTTTGTCAGCCCCAGCATTTT.

The J gene is TRBJ1-1, the V gene TRBV19; D is undetermined. The ends were cut back, 4 bases at V and 6 bases at J, with 12 bases in the middle. CDR3 length equals 13 residues. Germline V gene sequence: CDR1 LNHDA, CDR2 SQIVND (reference sequence). The CDR3 spells CASSTVGLPEAFF. The CDR3 nucleotides read TGTGCCAGTAGTACCGTGGGCTTACCTGAAGCTTTCTTT.

The chain couples TRBV29-1 to TRBJ2-5; tentatively, D is TRBD2 (8 bases). Looked up from germline, CDR1 is SQVTM and CDR2 is ANQGSEA. V shed 4 bases and J shed 1 base, with 19 bases lying between them. The CDR3 extends over 16 amino acids. The DNA for the CDR3 is TGCAGCGTTGGTCTCCCGGGAGGGGGCTCCCAAGAGACCCAGTACTTC. Protein: CSVGLPGGGSQETQYF.

CDR3 amino acids: CASSSELAGGEDTQYF. In DNA, the CDR3 is TGTGCCAGCAGCTCGGAACTAGCGGGGGGCGAAGATACGCAGTATTTT. The chain combines TRBV7-8 with TRBJ2-3; TRBD2 matches at 12 bases. The CDR3 extends over 16 amino acids. The V gene end was trimmed by 4 bases and the J gene end by 5 bases; junction bases not matched to a gene: 7. In germline, CDR1 is SGHVS, CDR2 FQNEAQ.

This clone was seen once. CDR3 bases: TGTGCCAGCAGCTTTGCGGGGGGGCCTGGAGAGACCCAGTACTTC. Translated, it gives CASSFAGGPGETQYF. The chain combines TRBV7-8 with TRBJ2-5, with 9 nucleotides matching TRBD2. Germline V lookup: CDR1 SGHVS, CDR2 FQNEAQ. The CDR3 spans 15 residues. The ends lost 3 bases at V and 4 bases at J; junction bases unmatched: 6.

V gene TRBV30 combines with J gene TRBJ1-2, with 7 bases that match TRBD1. In germline, CDR1 is GTSNPN, CDR2 SVGIG (reference sequence). With 4 bases clipped from V and 4 bases from J, the junction kept 9 bases outside the gene matches. The length of the CDR3 is 14 residues. The CDR3 here is CAWIKPRDSYGYTF. For the CDR3, the DNA is TGTGCCTGGATCAAACCCCGGGACAGCTATGGCTACACCTTC.

This chain joins TRBV7-3 and TRBJ1-1, with TRBD1 identical over 7 bases. Germline V gives CDR1 SGHTA, CDR2 FQGTGA. J was trimmed by 8 bases and V by 8 bases; bases with no gene match: 11. The length of the CDR3 is 13 residues. CDR3 protein: CASGPHRDSEAFF. The CDR3 nucleotides read TGTGCCAGCGGCCCCCACCGGGACAGCGAAGCTTTCTTT.

V gene TRBV27 combines with J gene TRBJ1-6, with a weak D call TRBD1 (5 bases). CDR1 is MNHEY, CDR2 SMNVEV, per germline (reference sequence). Trimming shortened V by 3 bases and J by 10 bases, and 10 bases separated the two germline ends. The CDR3 contains 13 residues. The CDR3 loop is CASSFRGGSPLHF. The DNA of the CDR3 is TGTGCCAGCAGTTTTAGGGGTGGATCACCCCTCCACTTT.

This chain uses TRBV5-1 with TRBJ2-5; D may be TRBD1 (5 bases). With 0 bases removed from V and 3 bases from J, the gap between germline ends came to 9 bases. The germline CDR1 and CDR2 sequences are SGHRS and YFSETQ. This CDR3 is 14 amino acids long. The chain's CDR3 is CASSLGSREETQYF. Here the CDR3 DNA reads TGCGCCAGCAGCTTGGGTTCCAGGGAAGAGACCCAGTACTTC.

V usage is TRBV15 and J usage is TRBJ1-5; possibly TRBD1 for D (5 bases). This CDR3 region has 19 residues. The germline V gene encodes CDR1 LNHNV and CDR2 YYDKDF (reference sequence). Trimming pared 0 bases from V and 2 bases from J, leaving 20 bases between. The CDR3 region is CATSRDRIRGGRGNQPQHF. Here the CDR3 DNA reads TGTGCCACCAGCAGAGATCGAATACGTGGGGGTCGGGGCAATCAGCCCCAGCATTTT.

The chain is built from TRBV11-2 and TRBJ2-5; 7 nucleotides agree with TRBD1. The V and J ends lost 4 bases and 2 bases, in that order; junction bases with no gene match: 10. From germline, CDR1 is SGHAT and CDR2 FQNNGV. CDR3 length: 16 amino acids. CDR3 region: CASSSPPGQLQETQYF. The DNA of the CDR3 is TGTGCCAGCAGCTCTCCTCCGGGACAGCTTCAAGAGACCCAGTACTTC.

The chain employs TRBV25-1 and TRBJ1-2; maybe TRBD1 (6 bases). Germline values: CDR1 MGHDK, CDR2 SYGVNS. The ends were cut back, 0 bases at V and 8 bases at J, with 16 bases in the middle. The CDR3 contains 15 residues. In DNA, the CDR3 is TGTGCCAGCAGTGAATATGGAGGGGGGGTAGGGGGCTACACCTTC. Its protein is CASSEYGGGVGGYTF.

This clone was found once. V usage is TRBV10-1 and J usage is TRBJ2-1; the D call may be TRBD1 or TRBD2 (5 bases each). Germline CDR1 reads WNHNN; CDR2 reads SYGVQD (reference sequence). The V end lost 2 bases, the J end lost 5 bases, and 13 bases lay between the germline ends. The CDR3 is 15 residues long. The CDR3 here is CASSERLGGHNEQFF. The CDR3 DNA sequence: TGCGCCAGCAGTGAGAGGCTTGGGGGTCACAATGAGCAGTTCTTC.